This T cell receptor (beta chain) was recorded in a study of T cells expressing NK-cell markers. Germline V gene lookup returns CDR1 MDHEN and CDR2 SYDVKM. The CDR3 has 14 amino acids. TCRdb reprocessed the 5' RACE reads, with one entry per CDR3 protein and no DNA. In total, the table holds fewer than 550,000 distinct CDR3 sequences. The V call is TRBV28, the J call TRBJ1-2. Sequencing input: blood T cells: a sorted CD56 or NKG2C T cell subset, CD4+ or CD8+ T cells, or bulk PBMC T cells (not recorded which). The receptor's source is a woman aged 45 to 65 in good health. The CDR3 sequence: CASSPGGPNYGYTF.